This entry lists 25 T cell receptor beta chains sequenced from one sample in a study of radiotherapy plus CTLA-4 blockade in lung cancer. Using immunoSEQ multiplex PCR, the repertoire was profiled, and TCRdb retains in-frame clones only, with some absent. The data hold 70,000 to 85,000 clones, with nearly 75% observed a single time. The material sequenced was peripheral blood, taken from a patient treated with radiotherapy plus ipilimumab. These receptors were obtained from a human donor with non-small cell lung cancer whose response to radiotherapy plus ipilimumab could not be evaluated.

This clone was counted a few times. The chain is built from TRBV21-1 and TRBJ1-1; the DNA was not used to check the table's D call, TRBD1. TRBV21-1 is annotated as a pseudogene. The CDR3 length is 17 residues. CDR3: CASSGQTGGEGYTEAFF. CDR3 in DNA: TGTGCCAGCAGCGGGCAGACAGGGGGCGAGGGGTACACTGAAGCTTTCTTT.

The chain couples TRBV4-2 to TRBJ2-1; 10 bases line up with TRBD2. The V gene end was trimmed by 2 bases and the J gene end by 2 bases; junction bases not matched to a gene: 6. CDR1 is LGHNA, CDR2 YNFKEQ, per germline. The CDR3 has 17 amino acids. The CDR3 is CASSQFLAGDAYNEQFF. Written as DNA, the CDR3 is TGTGCCAGCAGCCAATTCCTAGCGGGAGACGCCTACAATGAGCAGTTCTTC.

This clone was seen more than once but under ten times. This chain's CDR3 is CSVRTGDYGAFF. The CDR3 coding sequence is TGCAGCGTGCGGACAGGGGATTATGGGGCTTTCTTT. The chain employs TRBV29-1 and TRBJ1-1, with 9 bases lining up with TRBD1. Germline CDR1 SQVTM, CDR2 ANQGSEA. This CDR3 has 12 residues. V lost 6 bases, J lost 11 bases, and 10 bases stayed unmatched.

This chain links TRBV30 with TRBJ1-1, with TRBD1 matching over 9 bases. The CDR3 spans 16 residues. V shed 4 bases and J 1 base; nucleotides not matched to a gene: 10. Germline values: CDR1 GTSNPN, CDR2 SVGIG (reference sequence). The CDR3, as DNA: TGTGCCTGGATTCCGGGACAGGGAGTTTGGAACACTGAAGCTTTCTTT. Translated, it gives CAWIPGQGVWNTEAFF.

The V and J genes are TRBV9 and TRBJ1-1; TRBD1 agrees at 8 bases. Germline V gene data show CDR1 as SGDLS and CDR2 as YYNGEE. The CDR3 has 14 amino acids. The J segment lost 5 bases and the V segment lost 7 bases, leaving 10 bases of the junction unmatched. The CDR3 DNA follows: TGTGCCAGCTCCGAAGCAGGGGGCTGGACTGAAGCTTTCTTT. Translating it yields CASSEAGGWTEAFF.

The rearrangement joins TRBV28 to TRBJ2-7; the D is unclear. The CDR3 has 9 residues. Germline V CDR1 and CDR2: MDHEN, SYDVKM. The V end was cut by 10 bases, the J end by 4 bases, with 5 bases between. The CDR3 spells CATPYEQYF. The DNA of the CDR3 is TGTGCCACCCCGTACGAGCAGTACTTC.

The chain combines TRBV7-2 with TRBJ1-1; D remains unclear. This CDR3 region has 12 residues. Trimming pared 3 bases from V and 4 bases from J, leaving 6 bases between. Per the germline V gene, CDR1 is SGHTA and CDR2 is FQGNSA. In nucleotides, the CDR3 is TGTGCCAGCAGCTTCCTCCCCACTGAAGCTTTCTTT. As protein: CASSFLPTEAFF. Complete variable domain (other parts from reference TRBV7-2 and TRBJ1-1): GAGVSQSPSNKVTEKGKDVELRCDPISGHTALYWYRQSLGQGLEFLIYFQGNSAPDKSGLPSDRFSAERTGGSVSTLTIQRTQQEDSAVYLCASSFLPTEAFFGQGTRLTVV.

This clone was found a few times. The chain joins TRBV4-2 to TRBJ2-1, with 10 positions matching TRBD2. V shed 0 bases, J shed 7 bases, and the junction held 12 bases outside the gene matches. The CDR3 runs 18 residues. CDR1 is LGHNA, CDR2 YNFKEQ, per germline. CDR3 bases: TGTGCCAGCAGCCAAGATTTAAAGCGGGGGGGGCTGAGAAATGAGCAGTTCTTC. Translation gives CASSQDLKRGGLRNEQFF.

V is TRBV6-5 and J is TRBJ1-1, with D tentatively TRBD1 (6 bases). Germline-derived CDR1 and CDR2 are MNHEY and SVGAGI. Trimming left V 5 bases short and J 2 bases short, with 15 bases between. CDR3 size: 15 residues. CDR3 sequence: CASSPPRGGNTEAFF. CDR3 DNA: TGTGCCAGCAGTCCCCCCCGGGGGGGCAACACTGAAGCTTTCTTT.

V gene TRBV4-1 combines with J gene TRBJ1-2, with D hard to call. The CDR3 consists of 15 residues. V lost 0 bases and J lost 4, with 12 bases in between. Germline V gene sequence: CDR1 MGHRA, CDR2 YSYEKL. This chain's CDR3 is CASSQEGRRAYGYTF. CDR3 sequence (DNA): TGCGCCAGCAGCCAAGAGGGTCGGAGGGCCTATGGCTACACCTTC.

CDR3 region: CAIRTASSSSYEQYF. The CDR3 DNA follows: TGTGCCATCAGGACAGCAAGTTCGAGCTCCTACGAGCAGTACTTC. The rearrangement links TRBV10-3 to TRBJ2-7; D might be TRBD1 (5 bases). V was shortened by 6 bases and J by 0 bases, with 15 bases between the two germline ends. CDR1 is ENHRY and CDR2 is SYGVKD in the germline V gene. This CDR3 region has 15 residues.

The chain recombines TRBV30 with TRBJ2-7, with D possibly TRBD1 on 5 matching bases. V was cut by 3 bases and J by 0 bases, with 12 bases left in between. This CDR3 is built from 14 residues. Germline V gene sequence: CDR1 GTSNPN, CDR2 SVGIG (reference sequence). The CDR3 region has the DNA TGTGCCTGGAGACCCAGACAGACCTCCTACGAGCAGTACTTC. It codes for CAWRPRQTSYEQYF.

V is TRBV19 and J is TRBJ2-1; D may be TRBD2 (5 bases). Trimming shortened V by 6 bases and J by 0 bases, and 12 bases separated the two germline ends. Germline V gene lookup returns CDR1 LNHDA and CDR2 SQIVND (reference sequence). This CDR3 comprises 15 residues. Here the CDR3 DNA reads TGTGCCAGTAGACTCGGACTTAACTCCTACAATGAGCAGTTCTTC. Amino acid sequence: CASRLGLNSYNEQFF.

The chain is built from TRBV7-3 and TRBJ2-1; tentative D call: TRBD2 (6 bases). The CDR3 consists of 16 residues. Germline values: CDR1 SGHTA, CDR2 FQGTGA. The V gene lost 1 base and the J gene lost 1 base, with 11 bases spanning the gap. In DNA, the CDR3 is TGTGCCAGCAGCTTAATGAGGGACTCGTCCTACAATGAGCAGTTCTTC. It encodes CASSLMRDSSYNEQFF.

CDR3 in amino acids: CASRAINEKLFF. CDR3 in DNA: TGTGCCAGCAGGGCAATTAATGAAAAACTGTTTTTT. The chain employs TRBV6-1 and TRBJ1-4; D gene ambiguous. This CDR3 is 12 amino acids long. V lost 6 bases, J lost 4 bases, and 6 bases lay in between. Germline CDR1 MNHNS, CDR2 SASEGT.

V gene TRBV4-3 combines with J gene TRBJ1-1; D is unresolved. This CDR3 has 15 residues. Trimming pared 0 bases from V and 4 bases from J, leaving 12 bases between. Germline V gene sequence: CDR1 LGHNA, CDR2 YSLEER. The DNA of the CDR3 is TGCGCCAGCAGCCAAGATCGCGGGGTGAGCACTGAAGCTTTCTTT. Translated, it gives CASSQDRGVSTEAFF.

This clone was picked up one time. This chain connects TRBV9 to TRBJ2-3; 12 nucleotides agree with TRBD2. The CDR3 length is 17 residues. Germline trimming cut 3 bases from V and 1 base from J; bases unmatched to any gene: 6. CDR1 and CDR2 (germline): SGDLS, YYNGEE. CDR3 residues: CASSELAGGLGTDTQYF. In DNA, the CDR3 is TGTGCCAGCAGCGAACTAGCGGGAGGTTTAGGCACAGATACGCAGTATTTT.

The V call is TRBV2, the J call TRBJ2-7; D perhaps matches TRBD2 (6 bases). This CDR3 has 13 amino acids. Trimming stripped 4 bases from V and 6 bases from J, with 13 bases between. Per germline, CDR1 SNHLY and CDR2 FYNNEI. The CDR3 DNA is TGTGCCAGCAGTGGTGGGGGGTTGGTCGAGCAGTACTTC. It specifies CASSGGGLVEQYF.

This clone turned up a few times. The V call is TRBV10-3, the J call TRBJ2-4; a possible D gene is TRBD1 (5 bases). The CDR3 length is 14 residues. Germline-derived CDR1 and CDR2 are ENHRY and SYGVKD. Deletions cut 3 bases from V and 7 bases from J, with 13 bases between. CDR3 sequence (DNA): TGTGCCATCAGTGAACGTGGGCAGGGTAACATTCAGTACTTC. This encodes CAISERGQGNIQYF.

The gene calls are TRBV30 and TRBJ2-1, with a tentative D call TRBD2 (6 bases). The germline V gene encodes CDR1 GTSNPN and CDR2 SVGIG (reference sequence). Trimming shortened V by 2 bases and J by 8 bases, and 10 bases separated the two germline ends. This CDR3 is 12 amino acids long. As DNA, the CDR3 is TGTGCCTGGAGTACTAGCTATTATGAGCAGTTCTTC. Its translation: CAWSTSYYEQFF.

The chain has TRBV5-1 and TRBJ2-3; D not resolved. Germline assignment: CDR1 SGHRS and CDR2 YFSETQ. The CDR3 runs to 14 residues. The V end was cut by 7 bases, the J end by 2 bases, with 14 bases between. Here the CDR3 reads CASVQGVNTDTQYF. As DNA, the CDR3 is TGCGCCAGCGTCCAAGGAGTAAACACAGATACGCAGTATTTT.

The J gene is TRBJ2-5, the V gene TRBV19; 8 nucleotides agree with TRBD2. The trim removed 4 bases at V and 4 bases at J, leaving 8 bases unmatched. Germline-derived CDR1 and CDR2 are LNHDA and SQIVND (reference sequence). The CDR3 contains 15 residues. CDR3: CASSRGSGGRETQYF. DNA for the CDR3: TGTGCCAGTAGTAGAGGATCGGGGGGGAGAGAGACCCAGTACTTC.

The chain links TRBV6-6 to TRBJ2-2, with 8 bases lining up with TRBD2. Germline lookup yields CDR1 MNHNY and CDR2 SVGAGI (reference sequence). The V segment lost 8 bases and the J segment 7 bases; nucleotides outside the gene matches: 9. This CDR3 comprises 14 residues. The CDR3: CASGMGLDSGELFF. CDR3 nucleotide sequence: TGTGCCAGCGGTATGGGACTAGACAGCGGGGAGCTGTTTTTT.

V usage is TRBV12-5 and J usage is TRBJ1-1; no clear D gene. This CDR3 contains 18 residues. V lost 0 bases, J lost 4 bases, and 21 bases lay in between. The germline gives CDR1 LGHNT, CDR2 FRNRAP. The CDR3 DNA reads as TGTGCTAGTGGTTTGGTACCCCTGTTGGGTCGGGTGGGCACTGAAGCTTTCTTT. Translated: CASGLVPLLGRVGTEAFF. Using reference TRBV12-5 and TRBJ1-1 for the parts outside the CDR3, the full variable domain is DARVTQTPRHKVTEMGQEVTMRCQPILGHNTVFWYRQTMMQGLELLAYFRNRAPLDDSGMPKDRFSAEMPDATLATLKIQPSEPRDSAVYFCASGLVPLLGRVGTEAFFGQGTRLTVV.

This clone was seen just once. The gene calls are TRBV28 and TRBJ2-7; D may be TRBD1 (5 bases). V was pared by 0 bases and J by 2 bases, with 14 bases between. Germline V gene data show CDR1 as MDHEN and CDR2 as SYDVKM. The CDR3 is 16 amino acids. CDR3 bases: TGTGCCAGCAGTTTATGGGTGGGGCCACCCGCCTACGAGCAGTACTTC. Protein sequence: CASSLWVGPPAYEQYF.